The 8 T cell receptor beta chains given below trace back to one sample, sequenced in a study of patients and donors after allogeneic stem cell transplantation (dated by TCRdb to 2020 to 2022). The library was built by means of RT-PCR. Sequencer: NextSeq 550. TCRdb cleaned the public reads at Q25 with fastp, built clones with MiXCR and kept in-frame beta chains. CDR3 protein sequences are deduplicated, and each keeps its most common genes and DNA. In all, the sample holds about 400,000 distinct CDR3 sequences, and roughly 16% of those were seen once. Of the sample, about 7% falls within the top ten clones. The sample consisted of blood, either unsorted or a sorted T cell fraction (not recorded which). These receptor sequences come from a human donor who was either an allogeneic HSCT recipient or a stem cell or donor lymphocyte infusion donor (not recorded which). It is not recorded whose cells these are; they may come from a transplant donor.

A few counts support this clonotype. This chain joins TRBV4-2 and TRBJ2-2; 10 nucleotides match TRBD2. CDR1 is LGHNA and CDR2 is YNFKEQ in the germline V gene. Unmatched junction bases numbered 6, after V lost 1 base and J lost 4 bases. The CDR3 is 17 residues long. The chain's CDR3 is CASSQGELAGFTGELFF. The DNA of the CDR3 is TGTGCCAGCAGCCAAGGGGAACTAGCGGGATTCACCGGGGAGCTGTTTTTT.

CDR3 residues: CAWSARTVSSYEQYF. For the CDR3, the DNA is TGTGCCTGGAGTGCAAGGACTGTCAGCTCCTACGAGCAGTACTTC. V usage is TRBV30 and J usage is TRBJ2-7; maybe TRBD2 (5 bases). The germline V gene has CDR1 GTSNPN and CDR2 SVGIG (reference sequence). The CDR3 is 15 amino acids. V lost 1 base, J lost 0 bases, and 13 bases lay in between.

This clonotype was seen only a few times. V and J are TRBV7-6 and TRBJ2-7; D is possibly TRBD1 or TRBD2 (5 bases each). CDR1 is SGHVS, CDR2 FNYEAQ, per germline. V lost 1 base, J lost 2 bases, and 12 bases lay in between. The length of the CDR3 is 15 residues. The DNA of the CDR3 is TGTGCCAGCAGCTTAGTAAGGGACGCCGCCTACGAGCAGTACTTC. Translating gives CASSLVRDAAYEQYF.

This clonotype was observed a few times. The rearrangement uses TRBV7-9 and TRBJ2-7; D gene uncertain. The V gene lost 0 bases and the J gene lost 6 bases, with 6 bases spanning the gap. CDR1 is SEHNR, CDR2 FQNEAQ, per germline (reference sequence). This CDR3 is built from 12 residues. Written as DNA, the CDR3 is TGTGCCAGCAGCTTAGCGAAAGGCGAGCAGTACTTC. It specifies CASSLAKGEQYF.

The chain is built from TRBV15 and TRBJ2-4; weak D call: TRBD1 (6 bases). V lost 4 bases and J lost 2, with 12 bases in between. Germline assignment: CDR1 LNHNV and CDR2 YYDKDF (reference sequence). The CDR3 is made up of 15 amino acids. DNA for the CDR3: TGTGCCACCAGCACCGCAACAGGGACCAAAAACATTCAGTACTTC. Encoded protein: CATSTATGTKNIQYF.

The V call is TRBV21-1, the J call TRBJ1-2. TRBV21-1 is flagged as a pseudogene. The CDR3 consists of 17 residues. The CDR3 DNA follows: TGTGCCAGCAGCAAAGGGAGCAGGTGGATTCCGAACTATGGCTACACCTTC. Translating it yields CASSKGSRWIPNYGYTF.

This clonotype was seen at least ten times. V usage is TRBV21-1 and J usage is TRBJ2-7; TRBD1 reflects the table's D call only, with no check against the DNA. TRBV21-1 is a pseudogene segment. The CDR3 contains 13 residues. CDR3: CASSSGRGYEQYF. The CDR3 region has the DNA TGTGCCAGCAGCTCCGGGAGAGGTTACGAGCAGTACTTC.

V usage is TRBV10-3 and J usage is TRBJ1-1; possibly TRBD1 for D (5 bases). V was shortened by 6 bases and J by 6 bases, with 14 bases between the two germline ends. The germline CDR1 and CDR2 sequences are ENHRY and SYGVKD. The length of the CDR3 is 13 residues. Written as DNA, the CDR3 is TGTGCCATCAGAGGGCGGGAAGGGGCTGAAGCTTTCTTT. Protein: CAIRGREGAEAFF.